These T cell receptor beta chains were read from a single sample in a study of blood T cell repertoires in COVID-19. TCRdb's table, derived via immunoSEQ multiplex PCR, lists solely in-frame clones and lacks some. The sample shows 540,000 or so clones, roughly 89% of them seen only once. Sequences were obtained from peripheral blood. The receptors derive from a woman in her forties or fifties with COVID-19, enrolled during active disease. Both conserved end residues are part of each CDR3. Fields, in order: CDR3 protein, V gene.

CDR3 protein: CASSNPDRYSNQPQHF
V gene: TRBV4-1

CDR3 protein: CATSVRGNEQFF
V gene: TRBV24-1

CDR3 protein: CASSSPTGALNTIYF
V gene: TRBV9

CDR3 protein: CASSQVRGDTQYF
V gene: TRBV3-1/TRBV3-2

CDR3 protein: CATGGTEGTDTQYF
V gene: TRBV5-5

CDR3 protein: CASSFDRDRSPLHF
V gene: TRBV5-4

CDR3 protein: CASRATALRTDTQYF
V gene: TRBV3-1/TRBV3-2

CDR3 protein: CASSLVRGQGYGYTF
V gene: TRBV7-9

CDR3 protein: CSATDGQGGNSPLHF
V gene: TRBV20-1

CDR3 protein: CASSLDLASHNEQFF
V gene: TRBV11-3

CDR3 protein: CASSLDSSYNEQFF
V gene: TRBV9

CDR3 protein: CAGLFTGGHEQYF
V gene: TRBV7-9

CDR3 protein: CASTPSGAGNNEQFF
V gene: TRBV6-6

CDR3 protein: CATYHPNIAGGSNEQFF
V gene: TRBV10-3

CDR3 protein: CASSEFGPLIAGANVLTF
V gene: TRBV6-1

CDR3 protein: CSGILAGNEQFF
V gene: TRBV29-1

CDR3 protein: CASTRTGQGVHEQYF
V gene: TRBV2

CDR3 protein: CASSLRQGANYGYTF
V gene: TRBV3-1/TRBV3-2

CDR3 protein: CASRYRGLENTEAFF
V gene: TRBV5-1

CDR3 protein: CASSPGQGTYEQYF
V gene: TRBV14

CDR3 protein: CASSSPGLAYVYTSTDTQYF
V gene: TRBV9

CDR3 protein: CASSEDSVFGPNEKLFF
V gene: TRBV6-1

CDR3 protein: CASSPQGVHTEAFF
V gene: TRBV28

CDR3 protein: CASNNWGAGELFF
V gene: TRBV6-5

CDR3 protein: CASSPHVPSSGGPSTDTQYF
V gene: TRBV3-1/TRBV3-2

CDR3 protein: CSVEDPPTYEQYF
V gene: TRBV29-1